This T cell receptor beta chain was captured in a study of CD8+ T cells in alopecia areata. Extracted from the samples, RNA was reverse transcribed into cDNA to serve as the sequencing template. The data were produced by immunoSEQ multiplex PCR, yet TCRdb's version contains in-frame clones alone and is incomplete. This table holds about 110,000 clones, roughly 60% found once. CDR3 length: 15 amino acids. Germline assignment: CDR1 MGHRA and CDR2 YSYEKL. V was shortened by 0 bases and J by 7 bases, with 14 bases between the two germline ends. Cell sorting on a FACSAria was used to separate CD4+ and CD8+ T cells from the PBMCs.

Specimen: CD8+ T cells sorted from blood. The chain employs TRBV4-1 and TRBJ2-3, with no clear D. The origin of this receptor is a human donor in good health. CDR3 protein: CASSQEVVTVNTQYF. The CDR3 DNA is TGCGCCAGCAGCCAAGAGGTGGTGACCGTTAATACGCAGTATTTT.